The rows below give T cell receptor beta chains drawn from one sample of a study of T cells in localized non-small cell lung cancer. TCRdb keeps only in-frame clones here, not all; method: immunoSEQ multiplex PCR. The sample has about 21,000 clones; roughly 88% are singletons. This specimen consisted of peripheral blood mononuclear cells, obtained before any cancer treatment. These receptors came from a male donor at least 60 years old with stage II lung adenocarcinoma. The CDR3 runs from the conserved cysteine through the conserved F or W. D genes are given only for firm matches. Clone size is given for some rows only: seen once, a few or many times, or a class if the clone is expanded.

TRBD2,NA,TRBV15,TRBJ2-1,TGTGCCACCAGCAACCCAAGCGGGGTCTACAATGAGCAGTTCTTC,CATSNPSGVYNEQFF
TRBD1,few,TRBV27,TRBJ1-3,TGTGCCAGCAGCCCCAACAGGGGGATTCCCTCTGGAAACACCATATATTTT,CASSPNRGIPSGNTIYF
TRBD1,NA,TRBV18,TRBJ1-2,TGTGCCAGCTCACCGGAGGCAGGGGGCCCAATCTATGGCTACACCTTC,CASSPEAGGPIYGYTF
NA,NA,TRBV5-1,TRBJ1-2,TGCGCCAGCAGCTTGGGAGGTGTGTTGGGGGTGGCAGAAGGCTACACCTTC,CASSLGGVLGVAEGYTF
NA,NA,TRBV28,TRBJ1-2,TGTGCCAGCAGTTTTACTGGTACCTATGGCTACACCTTC,CASSFTGTYGYTF
TRBD1,NA,TRBV5-4,TRBJ2-2,TGTGCCAGCAGCCCTCGGGACAGGGCTACCGGGGAGCTGTTTTTT,CASSPRDRATGELFF
NA,NA,TRBV28,TRBJ1-2,TGTGCCAGCCTTGTCGGGGCTACAGGTGGCTACACCTTC,CASLVGATGGYTF
TRBD1,NA,TRBV28,TRBJ2-4,TGTGCCAGCAGTATCGGACAGGTAGCCAAAAACATTCAGTACTTC,CASSIGQVAKNIQYF
NA,NA,TRBV28,TRBJ2-2,TGTGCCAGCAAAGAGCGGAGGGCGAACACCGGGGAGCTGTTTTTT,CASKERRANTGELFF
NA,NA,TRBV4-1,TRBJ1-5,TGCGCCAGCAGCCAATTGGATATCTTTCCGGGTAATCAGCCCCAGCATTTT,CASSQLDIFPGNQPQHF
TRBD1,NA,TRBV5-5,TRBJ1-2,TGTGCCAGCAGCCCCCCCGGCGGACAGGGAGCCGACTATGGCTACACCTTC,CASSPPGGQGADYGYTF
NA,NA,TRBV6-1,TRBJ1-1,TGTGCCAGCAGTCTCTTTACGGTGAACACTGAAGCTTTCTTT,CASSLFTVNTEAFF
NA,NA,TRBV2,TRBJ1-2,TGTGCCAGCAGTGCGGAGGGGTTTAAGGGCTACACCTTC,CASSAEGFKGYTF
TRBD2,NA,TRBV6-1,TRBJ2-3,TGTGCCAGCAGTGAGACTAGCGGGGCCCAGGCGACGCAGTATTTT,CASSETSGAQATQYF
NA,NA,TRBV28,TRBJ2-7,TGTGCCACCTCGCCAGCTTTAGAGATAAGAAGCGCTGACTTC,CATSPALEIRSADF
NA,NA,TRBV7-7,TRBJ2-3,TGTGCTAGCAGCTTAGAGGGCACAGATACGCAGTATTTT,CASSLEGTDTQYF
NA,NA,TRBV28,TRBJ1-2,TGTGCCAGCAGTACCACCGGGGTGACCTCATACACCTTC,CASSTTGVTSYTF
NA,few,TRBV11-3,TRBJ2-7,TGTGCCAGCAGCTTAGATACCTACGAGCAGTACTTC,CASSLDTYEQYF
NA,NA,TRBV15,TRBJ2-1,TGTGCCACCAGCAGAGGCAGGGAGGCGAACAATGAGCAGTTCTTC,CATSRGREANNEQFF
NA,NA,TRBV5-1,TRBJ2-1,TGCGCCAGCAGCTTAATCTCAACAGGGCAGGGAGATGAGCAGTTCTTC,CASSLISTGQGDEQFF
TRBD1,NA,TRBV11-2,TRBJ2-5,TGTGCCAGCAGCTCGGGACAGGTGATGGAGACCCAGTACTTC,CASSSGQVMETQYF
NA,NA,TRBV7-8,TRBJ2-5,TGTGCCAGCAGCGGCAGGAGGCAAGAGACCCAGTACTTC,CASSGRRQETQYF
NA,once,TRBV18,TRBJ1-3,TGTGCCAGCTCACCATTCAGGAAGGACAACACCATATATTTT,CASSPFRKDNTIYF
NA,NA,TRBV7-9,TRBJ2-3,TGTGCCAGCAGCTTCACGGGCAGGGGATACACAGATACGCAGTATTTT,CASSFTGRGYTDTQYF
TRBD1,NA,TRBV27,TRBJ1-2,TGTGCCAGCAGTTTATCGGGCGCAGGGGGCTCCTATGGCTACACCTTC,CASSLSGAGGSYGYTF
TRBD2,NA,TRBV5-1,TRBJ2-1,TGCGCCAGCAGCACCAGCGGGAGGGCCAGGAATGAGCAGTTCTTC,CASSTSGRARNEQFF
NA,NA,TRBV6-5,TRBJ2-5,TGTGCCAGCAGTTTTGTCAGGACAGAGGGTAAAGAGACCCAGTACTTC,CASSFVRTEGKETQYF
NA,NA,TRBV7-8,TRBJ2-7,TGTGCCAGCAGCTTAGGGACTTACGAGCAGTACTTC,CASSLGTYEQYF
NA,NA,TRBV27,TRBJ1-5,TGTGCCAGCAGTTTTCGGAGGAATCAGCCCCAGCATTTT,CASSFRRNQPQHF
NA,NA,TRBV19,TRBJ2-5,TGTGCCAGTAGCGAGGGAAGGAAAGAGACCCAGTACTTC,CASSEGRKETQYF
NA,NA,TRBV5-5,TRBJ1-4,TGTGCCAGCAGCTTGGCGGTCGGAGGGATGGATAATGAAAAACTGTTTTTT,CASSLAVGGMDNEKLFF
TRBD2,once,TRBV6-5,TRBJ2-1,TGTGCCAGCAGTCCGACCGGGACTAGCGGGAATGAGCAGTTCTTC,CASSPTGTSGNEQFF
NA,NA,TRBV5-1,TRBJ2-4,TGCGCCAGCCGGGGAAATCGGGACATTCAGTACTTC,CASRGNRDIQYF
NA,NA,TRBV7-9,TRBJ2-1,TGTGCCAGCCGGAGGGGGGACTCCTACAATGAGCAGTTCTTC,CASRRGDSYNEQFF
NA,once,TRBV7-9,TRBJ2-5,TGTGCCAGCAGCTCAAACCGGCGACCAACCCAAGAGGCCCAGTACTTC,CASSSNRRPTQEAQYF
TRBD2,NA,TRBV5-6,TRBJ2-2,TGTGCCAGCAGCCCGGGAGGAGGGGCCCGAAACACCGGGGAGCTGTTTTTT,CASSPGGGARNTGELFF
TRBD1,once,TRBV28,TRBJ2-7,TGTGCCAGCCCCACGAGGGGGCCTCCGTACGAGCAGTACTTC,CASPTRGPPYEQYF
TRBD1,NA,TRBV10-3,TRBJ1-1,TGTGCCATCAGAAGGACAGGGCAGGCTCAGACTGAAGCTTTCTTT,CAIRRTGQAQTEAFF
TRBD2,NA,TRBV19,TRBJ2-1,TGTGCCAGTACAAAGAGGGCTAGCGGGTGGCGCGGTGAGCAGTTCTTC,CASTKRASGWRGEQFF
NA,NA,TRBV6-1,TRBJ2-3,TGTGCCAGCAGTGAAGTAAGGCAGGGCCTCACAGATACGCAGTATTTT,CASSEVRQGLTDTQYF
NA,NA,TRBV5-5,TRBJ1-1,TGTGCCAGCAGCTTTGTTGGGGGAATCGCTGAAGCTTTCTTT,CASSFVGGIAEAFF
TRBD2,NA,TRBV5-6,TRBJ2-7,TGTGCCAGCAGCTTGGGACTAGCGGGAGGGGTCTACGAGCAGTACTTC,CASSLGLAGGVYEQYF
NA,medium-sized,TRBV21-1,TRBJ2-1,TGTGCCAGAGACGCGTTAGTACTAGACAGCTACAATGAGCAGTTCTTC,CARDALVLDSYNEQFF
TRBD1,NA,TRBV4-1,TRBJ2-3,TGCGCCAGCAGCCCTGGACAGGTAGCCGGTACAGATACGCAGTATTTT,CASSPGQVAGTDTQYF
NA,NA,TRBV12-2,TRBJ1-3,TGTGCAAGTCGACAGGGCCGCTCTGGAAACACCATATATTTT,CASRQGRSGNTIYF
NA,NA,TRBV6-5,TRBJ2-1,TGTGCCAGCAGAAGATTATACCTTTGGGGAAATGAGCAGTTCTTC,CASRRLYLWGNEQFF
NA,medium-sized,TRBV6-5,TRBJ2-1,TGTGCCAGTTGGGCCGTGACAGGCAATGAGCAGTTCTTC,CASWAVTGNEQFF
TRBD1,NA,TRBV4-1,TRBJ2-1,TGCGCCAGCAGGAAGTGGTCCGGACAGGGGGATGAGCAGTTCTTC,CASRKWSGQGDEQFF
TRBD1,NA,TRBV2,TRBJ1-5,TGTGCCAGTTCCCCCGGACAGGGTGAGGGTCAGCCCCAGCATTTT,CASSPGQGEGQPQHF
TRBD2,once,TRBV9,TRBJ2-2,TGTGCCAGCAGTCTTCTAGCGGGAGAATACACCGGGGAGCTGTTTTTT,CASSLLAGEYTGELFF
TRBD2,few,TRBV4-1,TRBJ2-7,TGCGCCAGCAGCTCACTAGCGGGAGGCTCCTACGAGCAGTACTTC,CASSSLAGGSYEQYF